Below, 26 T cell receptor beta chains from the same sample are listed, as sequenced in a study of blood T cell repertoires in COVID-19. Generated by immunoSEQ multiplex PCR, the TCRdb table keeps only in-frame clones and is missing some. The sample consists of a few hundred thousand clones, around 85% of them appearing once. Sequenced input: PBMCs or T cells enriched from blood (not recorded which). The receptors originated from a woman between 45 and 65 years old who had recovered from COVID-19.

This clone occurred once. The sample has other DNA sequences that encode this CDR3 too. The rearrangement links TRBV18 to TRBJ1-2, with TRBD1 identical over 9 bases. Germline loops: CDR1 KGHSH, CDR2 LQKENI. J gave up 2 bases and V 3 bases, and 4 bases lay outside the gene matches. This CDR3 contains 15 residues. The CDR3 reads CASSPGQGSNYGYTF. The DNA for the CDR3 is TGTGCCAGCTCACCGGGACAGGGCTCAAACTATGGCTACACCTTC.

V and J are TRBV7-8 and TRBJ1-5; D unresolved. V was shortened by 5 bases and J by 2 bases, with 7 bases between the two germline ends. Per the germline V gene, CDR1 is SGHVS and CDR2 is FQNEAQ. The CDR3 has 13 amino acids. The CDR3 spells CASSEGRNQPQHF. The CDR3 DNA follows: TGTGCCAGCAGCGAGGGTCGCAATCAGCCCCAGCATTTT.

V is TRBV4-1 and J is TRBJ1-1, with D possibly matching TRBD1 (6 bases). The length of the CDR3 is 16 residues. The V end lost 0 bases, the J end lost 1 base, and 12 bases lay between the germline ends. Germline V CDR1 and CDR2: MGHRA, YSYEKL. CDR3 in DNA: TGCGCCAGCAGCCAAGATCGGGGCAGGGGGAACACTGAAGCTTTCTTT. Protein product: CASSQDRGRGNTEAFF.

The sample holds one count of this clone. This CDR3 reads CASIKRAATYEQYF. The CDR3 DNA reads TGTGCCAGCATTAAGAGGGCGGCTACCTACGAGCAGTACTTC. The V gene is TRBV5-4, the J gene TRBJ2-7; D might be TRBD2 (5 bases). Trimming shortened V by 6 bases and J by 2 bases, and 15 bases separated the two germline ends. CDR1 SGHNT and CDR2 YYREEE come from the germline V gene (reference sequence). The CDR3 has 14 residues.

The chain links TRBV27 to TRBJ2-1; 7 bases match TRBD2. Trimming at V came to 0 bases and at J to 8 bases, leaving 7 bases not matched to a gene. The CDR3 consists of 15 residues. Germline assignment: CDR1 MNHEY and CDR2 SMNVEV (reference sequence). In DNA, the CDR3 is TGTGCCAGCAGTTTATCTTTCGGCGGGAGCTATGAGCAGTTCTTC. It yields the protein CASSLSFGGSYEQFF.

The CDR3 loop is CASSSNRAGELFF. CDR3 nucleotides: TGTGCCAGCAGTTCCAACAGGGCCGGGGAGCTGTTTTTT. The chain is built from TRBV6-2 or TRBV6-3 and TRBJ2-2, with D tentatively TRBD1 (6 bases). The V and J ends lost 4 bases and 6 bases respectively, with 9 bases between them. This CDR3 region has 13 residues. Germline V CDR1 and CDR2: MNHEY, SVGEGT.

In DNA, the CDR3 is TGCAGCGTTGCGCGTGATACCTACAATGAGCAGTTCTTC. Its protein is CSVARDTYNEQFF. The rearrangement uses TRBV29-1 and TRBJ2-1, with D unresolved. Trimming left V 4 bases short and J 2 bases short, with 9 bases between. Germline V gives CDR1 SQVTM, CDR2 ANQGSEA. CDR3 length: 13 amino acids.

The genes are TRBV5-1 and TRBJ1-2; D remains ambiguous. This CDR3 spans 14 amino acids. Germline V lookup: CDR1 SGHRS, CDR2 YFSETQ. V was trimmed by 0 bases and J by 0 bases, leaving 6 bases between them. CDR3 residues: CASSLVSANYGYTF. The CDR3 region has the DNA TGCGCCAGCAGCTTGGTTTCAGCTAACTATGGCTACACCTTC.

The chain joins TRBV7-2 to TRBJ1-6, with D possibly matching TRBD1 (6 bases). Trimming took off 1 base at V and 8 bases at J, with 9 bases between the two ends. This CDR3 is 14 amino acids long. Germline V gene data show CDR1 as SGHTA and CDR2 as FQGNSA. DNA of the CDR3: TGTGCCAGCAGCTTAGGGCAGGGGTATTCACCCCTCCACTTT. This translates into CASSLGQGYSPLHF. The variable domain in full, completed from reference TRBV7-2 and TRBJ1-6, reads GAGVSQSPSNKVTEKGKDVELRCDPISGHTALYWYRQSLGQGLEFLIYFQGNSAPDKSGLPSDRFSAERTGGSVSTLTIQRTQQEDSAVYLCASSLGQGYSPLHFGNGTRLTVT.

In DNA, the CDR3 is TGTGCCTGGGGTGGGGATAGCGGTTTCACCGGGGAGCTGTTTTTT. It translates to CAWGGDSGFTGELFF. This chain uses TRBV30 with TRBJ2-2; tentatively, D is TRBD2 (6 bases). CDR3 length: 15 amino acids. Germline lookup yields CDR1 GTSNPN and CDR2 SVGIG (reference sequence). The V gene lost 5 bases and the J gene lost 4 bases, with 17 bases spanning the gap. The full variable domain, rest sourced from reference TRBV30 and TRBJ2-2, is SQTIHQWPATLVQPVGSPLSLECTVEGTSNPNLYWYRQAAGRGLQLLFYSVGIGQISSEVPQNLSASRPQDRQFILSSKKLLLSDSGFYLCAWGGDSGFTGELFFGEGSRLTVL.

V usage is TRBV5-1 and J usage is TRBJ2-1; perhaps TRBD2 as D (5 bases). Germline loops: CDR1 SGHRS, CDR2 YFSETQ. V lost 6 bases to trimming and J lost 3 bases, with 19 bases between them. The CDR3 runs to 16 residues. The DNA for the CDR3 is TGCGCCAGCATCAACGGCGTCAGCGGCAACTACAATGAGCAGTTCTTC. It translates to CASINGVSGNYNEQFF. The whole variable domain, remainder taken from reference TRBV5-1 and TRBJ2-1, is KAGVTQTPRYLIKTRGQQVTLSCSPISGHRSVSWYQQTPGQGLQFLFEYFSETQRNKGNFPGRFSGRQFSNSRSEMNVSTLELGDSALYLCASINGVSGNYNEQFFGPGTRLTVL.

This chain uses TRBV7-3 with TRBJ2-3, with a possible D match to TRBD1 (5 bases). CDR3 length: 14 amino acids. Germline CDR1 reads SGHTA; CDR2 reads FQGTGA. Between the trimmed V and J ends, which lost 2 bases and 3 bases, there was a span of 9 bases. The chain's CDR3 is CASSLEPGTDTQYF. CDR3 nucleotides: TGTGCCAGCAGCTTAGAGCCAGGGACAGATACGCAGTATTTT.

The genes are TRBV18 and TRBJ1-4; perhaps TRBD1 as D (6 bases). The ends were cut back, 1 base at V and 0 bases at J, with 9 bases in the middle. The CDR3 covers 16 residues. Germline V gene sequence: CDR1 KGHSH, CDR2 LQKENI. The DNA for the CDR3 is TGTGCCAGCTCACCACTCCGGGACACAACTAATGAAAAACTGTTTTTT. Its translation: CASSPLRDTTNEKLFF.

The chain links TRBV6-6 to TRBJ1-1; D possibly corresponds to TRBD1 (5 bases). The CDR3 has 16 amino acids. V lost 5 bases to trimming and J lost 4 bases, with 20 bases between them. The V gene's germline CDR1 is MNHNY and CDR2 SVGAGI (reference sequence). CDR3 sequence reads: CASSPYIRVGGTEAFF. The CDR3 nucleotides are TGTGCCAGCAGTCCTTATATTAGGGTGGGGGGCACTGAAGCTTTCTTT.

The chain couples TRBV5-1 to TRBJ2-7, with 10 positions matching TRBD2. The CDR3 covers 18 residues. The germline gives CDR1 SGHRS, CDR2 YFSETQ. V trimming: 3 bases; J trimming: 0 bases; junction bases outside the gene matches: 12. Here the CDR3 reads CASSSDRASGGSSYEQYF. The CDR3 DNA follows: TGCGCCAGCAGCTCGGACCGGGCTAGCGGGGGAAGCTCCTACGAGCAGTACTTC. The variable domain in full, with the rest retrieved from reference TRBV5-1 and TRBJ2-7, is KAGVTQTPRYLIKTRGQQVTLSCSPISGHRSVSWYQQTPGQGLQFLFEYFSETQRNKGNFPGRFSGRQFSNSRSEMNVSTLELGDSALYLCASSSDRASGGSSYEQYFGPGTRLTVT.

The V gene is TRBV7-2, the J gene TRBJ1-2; perhaps TRBD1 as D (5 bases). This CDR3 comprises 16 residues. The ends were cut back, 3 bases at V and 0 bases at J, with 14 bases in the middle. In germline, CDR1 is SGHTA, CDR2 FQGNSA. The CDR3 bases are TGTGCCAGCAGCTTTACCGGGGGGTTTTCTAACTATGGCTACACCTTC. Encoded protein: CASSFTGGFSNYGYTF.

This sequence joins TRBV19 and TRBJ2-2, with D possibly TRBD2 on 5 matching bases. CDR1 is LNHDA and CDR2 is SQIVND in the germline V gene (reference sequence). The CDR3 runs to 15 residues. Trimming left V 9 bases short and J 6 bases short, with 20 bases between. CDR3 residues: CASRAWKEGSGELFF. The CDR3 DNA follows: TGTGCCAGCCGAGCCTGGAAAGAGGGCTCCGGGGAGCTGTTTTTT.

V usage is TRBV2 and J usage is TRBJ2-5; D is perhaps TRBD2 (6 bases). CDR1 and CDR2 (germline): SNHLY, FYNNEI. The CDR3 covers 11 residues. Deletions cut 7 bases from V and 7 bases from J, with 10 bases between. The CDR3 spells CASILGGTQYF. CDR3 DNA: TGTGCCAGCATCCTGGGGGGGACCCAGTACTTC.

Points on this clone: Different DNA sequences within this sample yield the same CDR3. This chain connects TRBV7-2 to TRBJ1-2; a possible D gene is TRBD1 (5 bases). V was pared by 5 bases and J by 4 bases, with 14 bases between. Germline V gene sequence: CDR1 SGHTA, CDR2 FQGNSA. The CDR3 is made up of 14 amino acids. The DNA of the CDR3 is TGTGCCAGCAGCCTCCCGGGGGGAGTCTATGGCTACACCTTC. It is translated as CASSLPGGVYGYTF.

The V gene is TRBV28, the J gene TRBJ1-2; D is possibly TRBD1 (6 bases). Trimming took 6 bases from V and 4 from J, leaving 18 bases between them. CDR1 and CDR2 (germline): MDHEN, SYDVKM. The CDR3 runs 15 residues. The CDR3, as DNA: TGTGCCAGCAGCCGGTGGGGGGGGCGCGCCTATGGCTACACCTTC. Protein: CASSRWGGRAYGYTF.

This sequence joins TRBV27 and TRBJ1-4, with D tentatively TRBD1 (6 bases). This CDR3 region has 15 residues. Germline loops: CDR1 MNHEY, CDR2 SMNVEV (reference sequence). V was shortened by 5 bases and J by 0 bases, with 10 bases between the two germline ends. CDR3 in DNA: TGTGCCAGCAGTGGGGGGGCCACAACTAATGAAAAACTGTTTTTT. Translated, it gives CASSGGATTNEKLFF.

The chain couples TRBV18 to TRBJ2-7, with D perhaps matching TRBD1 (6 bases). CDR1 and CDR2 (germline): KGHSH, LQKENI. V dropped 1 base and J dropped 6 bases, with 13 bases sitting between them. There are 14 residues in the CDR3. The DNA of the CDR3 is TGTGCCAGCTCACCACAGACAGGTTCCCCCGAGCAGTACTTC. Residues: CASSPQTGSPEQYF.

The chain is built from TRBV15 and TRBJ2-5; 11 nucleotides agree with TRBD2. The CDR3 is 15 amino acids. Germline CDR1 is LNHNV and CDR2 is YYDKDF (reference sequence). The trim removed 6 bases at V and 7 bases at J, leaving 10 bases unmatched. The CDR3, as DNA: TGTGCCACCAGACTAGCGGGAGTCTGGGTAGGGACCCAGTACTTC. This encodes CATRLAGVWVGTQYF.

The chain links TRBV5-6 to TRBJ1-2, with 8 bases matching TRBD1. Trimming took 2 bases from V and 4 from J; bases not matched to a gene: 1. Per the germline V gene, CDR1 is SGHDT and CDR2 is YYEEEE. There are 13 residues in the CDR3. Here the CDR3 reads CASSFRGPYGYTF. CDR3 DNA: TGTGCCAGCAGCTTCAGGGGGCCCTATGGCTACACCTTC.

V usage is TRBV29-1 and J usage is TRBJ1-6; 7 nucleotides line up with TRBD1. The CDR3 extends over 12 amino acids. Germline-derived CDR1 and CDR2 are SQVTM and ANQGSEA. The ends lost 6 bases at V and 6 bases at J; junction bases unmatched: 2. CDR3 sequence (DNA): TGCAGCGTGGGACAGCCTAATTCACCCCTCCACTTT. Translated: CSVGQPNSPLHF.

The chain has TRBV2 and TRBJ1-5; 7 nucleotides match TRBD1. V was clipped by 2 bases and J by 6 bases; unmatched bases: 4. The CDR3 extends over 14 amino acids. Germline-derived CDR1 and CDR2 are SNHLY and FYNNEI. The CDR3 loop is CASSERGLGQPQHF. The CDR3 DNA follows: TGTGCCAGCAGTGAAAGGGGGCTCGGTCAGCCCCAGCATTTT.